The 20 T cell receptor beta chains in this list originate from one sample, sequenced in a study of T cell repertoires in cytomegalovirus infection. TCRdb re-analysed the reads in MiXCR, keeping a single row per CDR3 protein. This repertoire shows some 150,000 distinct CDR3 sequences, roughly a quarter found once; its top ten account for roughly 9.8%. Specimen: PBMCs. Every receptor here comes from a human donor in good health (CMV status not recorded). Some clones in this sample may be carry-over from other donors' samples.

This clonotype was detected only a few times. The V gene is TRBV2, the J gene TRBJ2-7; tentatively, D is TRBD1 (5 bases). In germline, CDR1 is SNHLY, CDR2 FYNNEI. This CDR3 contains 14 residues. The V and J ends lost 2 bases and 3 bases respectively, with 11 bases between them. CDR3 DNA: TGTGCCAGCAGTGAATCCGGCAGGGTCTACGAGCAGTACTTC. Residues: CASSESGRVYEQYF.

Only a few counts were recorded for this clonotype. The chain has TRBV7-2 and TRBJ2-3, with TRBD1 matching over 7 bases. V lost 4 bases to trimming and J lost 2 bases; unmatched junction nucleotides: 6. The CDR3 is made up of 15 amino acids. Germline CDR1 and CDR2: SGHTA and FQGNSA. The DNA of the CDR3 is TGTGCCAGCAGCTCGGATGACAGGGACACAGATACGCAGTATTTT. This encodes CASSSDDRDTDTQYF. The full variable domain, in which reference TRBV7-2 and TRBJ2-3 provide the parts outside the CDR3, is GAGVSQSPSNKVTEKGKDVELRCDPISGHTALYWYRQSLGQGLEFLIYFQGNSAPDKSGLPSDRFSAERTGGSVSTLTIQRTQQEDSAVYLCASSSDDRDTDTQYFGPGTRLTVL.

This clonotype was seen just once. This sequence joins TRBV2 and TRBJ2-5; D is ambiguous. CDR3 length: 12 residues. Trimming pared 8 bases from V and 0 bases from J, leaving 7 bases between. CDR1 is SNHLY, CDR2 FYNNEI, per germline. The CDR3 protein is CASLADQETQYF. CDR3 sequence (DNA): TGTGCCAGCCTCGCGGACCAAGAGACCCAGTACTTC. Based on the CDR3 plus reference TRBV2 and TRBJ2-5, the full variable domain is EPEVTQTPSHQVTQMGQEVILRCVPISNHLYFYWYRQILGQKVEFLVSFYNNEISEKSEIFDDQFSVERPDGSNFTLKIRSTKLEDSAMYFCASLADQETQYFGPGTRLLVL.

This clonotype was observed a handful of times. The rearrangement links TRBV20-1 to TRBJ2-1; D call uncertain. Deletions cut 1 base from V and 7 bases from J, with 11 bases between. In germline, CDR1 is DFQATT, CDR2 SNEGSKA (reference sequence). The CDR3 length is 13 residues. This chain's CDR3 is CSARGANYNEQFF. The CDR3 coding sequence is TGCAGTGCTAGAGGGGCCAATTATAATGAGCAGTTCTTC.

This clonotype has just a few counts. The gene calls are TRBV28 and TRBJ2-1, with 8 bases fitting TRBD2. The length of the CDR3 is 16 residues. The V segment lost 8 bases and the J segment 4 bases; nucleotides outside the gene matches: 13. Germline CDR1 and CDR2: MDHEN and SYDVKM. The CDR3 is CASLSGQRGRYNEQFF. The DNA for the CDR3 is TGTGCCAGCCTCTCTGGACAGCGGGGGAGATACAATGAGCAGTTCTTC.

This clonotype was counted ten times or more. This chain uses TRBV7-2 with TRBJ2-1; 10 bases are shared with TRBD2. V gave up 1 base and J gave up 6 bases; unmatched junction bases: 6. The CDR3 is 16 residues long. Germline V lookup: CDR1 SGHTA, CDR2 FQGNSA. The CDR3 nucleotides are TGTGCCAGCAGCTTAGAACTAGCGGGGCGACTCAATGAGCAGTTCTTC. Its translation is CASSLELAGRLNEQFF. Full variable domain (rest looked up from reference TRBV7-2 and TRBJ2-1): GAGVSQSPSNKVTEKGKDVELRCDPISGHTALYWYRQSLGQGLEFLIYFQGNSAPDKSGLPSDRFSAERTGGSVSTLTIQRTQQEDSAVYLCASSLELAGRLNEQFFGPGTRLTVL.

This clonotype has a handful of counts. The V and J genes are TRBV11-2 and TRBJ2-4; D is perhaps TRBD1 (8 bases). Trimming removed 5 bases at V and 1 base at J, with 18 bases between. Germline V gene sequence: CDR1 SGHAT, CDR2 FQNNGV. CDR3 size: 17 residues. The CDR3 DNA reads TGTGCCAGCAGCAATATACAGGGGGGGAGGGCCAAAAACATTCAGTACTTC. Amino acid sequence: CASSNIQGGRAKNIQYF.

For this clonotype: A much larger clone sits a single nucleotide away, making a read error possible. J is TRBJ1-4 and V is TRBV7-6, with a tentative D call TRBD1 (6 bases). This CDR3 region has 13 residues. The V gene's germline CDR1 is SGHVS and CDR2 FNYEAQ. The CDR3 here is CVSSLALGAAVFF. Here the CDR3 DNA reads TGTGTCAGCAGCTTAGCGCTGGGGGCGGCGGTGTTTTTT.

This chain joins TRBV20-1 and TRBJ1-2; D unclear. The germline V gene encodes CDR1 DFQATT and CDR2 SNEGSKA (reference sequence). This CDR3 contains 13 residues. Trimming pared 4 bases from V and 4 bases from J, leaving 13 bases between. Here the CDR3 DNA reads TGCAGTGCTATACGGCAGCGTCCCTATGGCTACACCTTC. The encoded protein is CSAIRQRPYGYTF.

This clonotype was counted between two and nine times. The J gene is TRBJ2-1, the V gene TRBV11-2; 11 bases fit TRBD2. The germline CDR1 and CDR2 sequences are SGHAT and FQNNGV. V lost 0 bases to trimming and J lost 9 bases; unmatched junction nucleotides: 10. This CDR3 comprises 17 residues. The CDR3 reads CASSLDPGLAGGIEQFF. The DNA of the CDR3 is TGTGCCAGCAGCTTAGATCCTGGTCTAGCGGGAGGTATTGAGCAGTTCTTC.

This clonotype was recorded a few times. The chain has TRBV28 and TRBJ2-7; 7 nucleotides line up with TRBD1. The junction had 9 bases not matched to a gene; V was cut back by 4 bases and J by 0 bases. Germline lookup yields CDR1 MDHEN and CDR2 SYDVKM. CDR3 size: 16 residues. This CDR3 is CASSWGPRDSSYEQYF. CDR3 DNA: TGTGCCAGCAGTTGGGGGCCCCGGGACAGCTCCTACGAGCAGTACTTC.

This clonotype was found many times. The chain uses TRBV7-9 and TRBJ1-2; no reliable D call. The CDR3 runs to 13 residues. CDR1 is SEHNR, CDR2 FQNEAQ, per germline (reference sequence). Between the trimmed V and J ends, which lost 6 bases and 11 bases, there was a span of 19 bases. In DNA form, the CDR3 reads TGTGCCAGCAGGATGGCAGATCCCTCTGGGTACACCTTC. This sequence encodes CASRMADPSGYTF.

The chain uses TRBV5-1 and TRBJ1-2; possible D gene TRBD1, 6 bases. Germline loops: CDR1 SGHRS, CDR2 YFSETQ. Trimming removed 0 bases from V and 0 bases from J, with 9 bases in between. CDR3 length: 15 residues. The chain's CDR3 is CASSLAGASNYGYTF. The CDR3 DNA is TGCGCCAGCAGCTTGGCGGGGGCTTCTAACTATGGCTACACCTTC.

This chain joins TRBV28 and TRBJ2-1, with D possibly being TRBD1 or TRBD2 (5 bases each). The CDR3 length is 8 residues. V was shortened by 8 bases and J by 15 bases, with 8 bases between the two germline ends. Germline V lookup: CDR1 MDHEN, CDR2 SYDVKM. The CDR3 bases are TGTGCCAGCGGTGGGGGGTTCTTC. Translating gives CASGGGFF.

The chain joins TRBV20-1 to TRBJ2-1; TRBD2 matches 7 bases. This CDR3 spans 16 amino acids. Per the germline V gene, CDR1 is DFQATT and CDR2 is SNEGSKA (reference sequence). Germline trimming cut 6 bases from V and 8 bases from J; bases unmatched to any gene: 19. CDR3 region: CSAVDMLTSTSHEQFF. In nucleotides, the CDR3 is TGCAGTGCGGTCGACATGTTGACTAGCACGAGTCATGAGCAGTTCTTC.

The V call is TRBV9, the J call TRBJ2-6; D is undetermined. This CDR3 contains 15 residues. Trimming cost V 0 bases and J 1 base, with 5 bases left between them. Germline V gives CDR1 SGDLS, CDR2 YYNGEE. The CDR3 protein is CASSVDLSGANVLTF. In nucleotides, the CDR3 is TGTGCCAGCAGCGTAGACCTGTCTGGGGCCAACGTCCTGACTTTC.

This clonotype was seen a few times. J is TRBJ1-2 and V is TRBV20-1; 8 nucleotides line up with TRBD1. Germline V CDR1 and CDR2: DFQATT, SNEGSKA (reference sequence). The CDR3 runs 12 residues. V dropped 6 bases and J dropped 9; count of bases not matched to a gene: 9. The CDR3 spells CSAAGQGFSYTF. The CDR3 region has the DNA TGCAGTGCCGCTGGACAGGGCTTTAGCTACACCTTC.

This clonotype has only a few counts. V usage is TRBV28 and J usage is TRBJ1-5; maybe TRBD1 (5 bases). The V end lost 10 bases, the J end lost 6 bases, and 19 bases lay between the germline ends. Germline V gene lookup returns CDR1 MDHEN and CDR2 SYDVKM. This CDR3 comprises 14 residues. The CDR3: CATIPGRGRQPQHF. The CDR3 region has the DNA TGTGCCACAATTCCGGGACGTGGTCGTCAGCCCCAGCATTTT.

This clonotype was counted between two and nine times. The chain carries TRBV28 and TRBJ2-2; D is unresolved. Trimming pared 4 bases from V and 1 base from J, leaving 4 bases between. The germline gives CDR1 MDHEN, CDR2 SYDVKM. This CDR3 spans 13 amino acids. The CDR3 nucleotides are TGTGCCAGCAGTTGGAAGAACACCGGGGAGCTGTTTTTT. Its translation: CASSWKNTGELFF.

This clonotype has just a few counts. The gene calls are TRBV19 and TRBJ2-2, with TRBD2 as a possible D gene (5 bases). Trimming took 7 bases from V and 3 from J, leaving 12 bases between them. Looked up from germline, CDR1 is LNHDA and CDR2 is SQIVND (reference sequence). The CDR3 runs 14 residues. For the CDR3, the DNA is TGTGCCAGTACGGAGGTGTATGACACCGGGGAGCTGTTTTTT. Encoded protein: CASTEVYDTGELFF.